The 26 T cell receptor beta chains below come from one sample, sequenced in a study of blood T cell repertoires in COVID-19. This table comes from immunoSEQ multiplex PCR, and its TCRdb copy is limited to in-frame clones, with some not included. The sample gives 300,000 to 350,000 clones, around 90% of which show up once; more than 2% is in the top ten. The sequencing input was peripheral blood. The receptors were gathered from a man in his late teens or twenties with active or convalescent COVID-19.

The chain uses TRBV29-1 and TRBJ2-1, with TRBD2 identical over 8 bases. The CDR3 sequence is 13 residues long. The trim removed 4 bases at V and 1 base at J, leaving 0 bases unmatched. CDR1 is SQVTM and CDR2 is ANQGSEA in the germline V gene. CDR3 sequence (DNA): TGCAGCGTTGCTAGCGGGTCCTACAATGAGCAGTTCTTC. This translates into CSVASGSYNEQFF.

The CDR3: CASSHRPYQPQHF. The CDR3 region has the DNA TGTGCCAGCAGCCACAGGCCGTATCAGCCCCAGCATTTT. The chain employs TRBV3-1 (or the pseudogene TRBV3-2) and TRBJ1-5; D call uncertain. Trimming pared 3 bases from V and 5 bases from J, leaving 8 bases between. Germline V gives CDR1 LGHDT, CDR2 YNNKEL (reference sequence). The CDR3 sequence is 13 residues long.

The chain carries TRBV3-1 (or the pseudogene TRBV3-2) and TRBJ2-7; maybe TRBD2 (5 bases). CDR1 and CDR2 from the germline V gene are LGHDT and YNNKEL (reference sequence). V was cut by 1 base and J by 1 base, with 8 bases left in between. CDR3 size: 14 residues. CDR3 residues: CASSQVGLSYEQYF. The CDR3 region has the DNA TGTGCCAGCAGCCAAGTAGGACTGTCCTACGAGCAGTACTTC.

This clone was seen a few times. The chain is built from TRBV5-8 and TRBJ2-2; no clear D. Germline CDR1 is SGHTS and CDR2 is YDEGEE. This CDR3 is built from 13 residues. The V gene lost 2 bases and the J gene lost 5 bases, with 7 bases spanning the gap. Here the CDR3 reads CASSFEATGELFF. In DNA, the CDR3 is TGTGCCAGCAGCTTCGAGGCTACCGGGGAGCTGTTTTTT.

The V call is TRBV5-4, the J call TRBJ2-3; 9 positions match TRBD1. V gave up 4 bases and J gave up 2 bases; unmatched junction bases: 5. Germline values: CDR1 SGHNT, CDR2 YYREEE (reference sequence). This CDR3 contains 15 residues. CDR3 sequence (DNA): TGTGCCAGCAGCGCGAACAGGGGGCTCACAGATACGCAGTATTTT. Translated, it gives CASSANRGLTDTQYF.

The rearrangement links TRBV11-3 to TRBJ2-1; tentatively, D is TRBD1 (5 bases). CDR3 length equals 15 residues. V lost 7 bases and J 5 bases, leaving 18 bases between the germline ends. The germline gives CDR1 SGHNT, CDR2 YENEEA. The CDR3 DNA reads TGTGCCAGCATCAAATCCGGAGTGGGGCACAATGAGCAGTTCTTC. Translating it yields CASIKSGVGHNEQFF.

The V and J genes are TRBV6-5 and TRBJ1-2; D unresolved. Looked up from germline, CDR1 is MNHEY and CDR2 is SVGAGI. Between the trimmed V and J ends, which lost 10 bases and 7 bases, there was a span of 19 bases. The CDR3 is 13 amino acids. CDR3 sequence reads: CATQEPSISGYTF. CDR3 nucleotide sequence: TGTGCCACCCAAGAACCATCGATTAGTGGCTACACCTTC.

The CDR3 bases are TGTGCCAGCAAAAACCGGGGGACCGATTCCTACGAGCAGTACTTC. It translates to CASKNRGTDSYEQYF. The chain carries TRBV6-6 and TRBJ2-7; TRBD2 is a possible D gene (6 bases). V lost 7 bases and J lost 1, with 17 bases in between. Germline V gene data show CDR1 as MNHNY and CDR2 as SVGAGI (reference sequence). CDR3 length: 15 amino acids.

This clone was detected only once. J is TRBJ2-7 and V is TRBV19, with 9 bases aligning to TRBD2. J gave up 6 bases and V 5 bases, and 5 bases lay outside the gene matches. In germline, CDR1 is LNHDA, CDR2 SQIVND (reference sequence). The CDR3 covers 13 residues. CDR3 sequence reads: CASSLAGAGEQYF. The CDR3 DNA follows: TGTGCCAGTAGTTTAGCGGGAGCTGGCGAGCAGTACTTC.

The V call is TRBV27, the J call TRBJ2-5, with D possibly being TRBD2 (7 bases). This CDR3 is built from 15 residues. Germline V CDR1 and CDR2: MNHEY, SMNVEV (reference sequence). V shed 2 bases and J shed 6 bases, with 16 bases lying between them. The CDR3 spells CASSLTGGARQTQYF. CDR3 nucleotide sequence: TGTGCCAGCAGTTTAACGGGGGGCGCCCGACAGACCCAGTACTTC.

The J gene is TRBJ2-1, the V gene TRBV2, with 7 bases lining up with TRBD1. Germline V gives CDR1 SNHLY, CDR2 FYNNEI. The CDR3 has 14 amino acids. V lost 8 bases and J lost 2; bases outside the gene matches: 6. This chain's CDR3 is CASDRVSTYNEQFF. The CDR3 coding sequence is TGTGCCAGCGACAGGGTGTCTACCTACAATGAGCAGTTCTTC.

J is TRBJ1-1 and V is TRBV27, with D tentatively TRBD1 (6 bases). The V and J ends lost 8 bases and 0 bases respectively, with 10 bases between them. The CDR3 spans 13 residues. The germline V gene encodes CDR1 MNHEY and CDR2 SMNVEV (reference sequence). The CDR3: CASVGTMNTEAFF. The CDR3 region has the DNA TGTGCCAGCGTGGGGACAATGAACACTGAAGCTTTCTTT.

The genes are TRBV19 and TRBJ1-1, with TRBD1 identical over 9 bases. CDR1 LNHDA and CDR2 SQIVND come from the germline V gene (reference sequence). The CDR3 contains 15 residues. The trim removed 2 bases at V and 1 base at J, leaving 2 bases unmatched. The CDR3: CASSIQDRGNTEAFF. DNA for the CDR3: TGTGCCAGTAGTATACAGGACAGGGGGAACACTGAAGCTTTCTTT.

This chain links TRBV18 with TRBJ2-2, with TRBD2 matching 9 bases. CDR3 length equals 17 residues. V lost 0 bases and J lost 5; bases outside the gene matches: 7. CDR1 is KGHSH, CDR2 LQKENI, per germline. CDR3 bases: TGTGCCAGCTCACCACCCGATAGCGGGAGTGGTACCGGGGAGCTGTTTTTT. It specifies CASSPPDSGSGTGELFF.

V and J are TRBV6-2 or TRBV6-3 and TRBJ2-3; 10 bases match TRBD2. This CDR3 is 14 amino acids long. V gave up 5 bases and J gave up 6 bases; unmatched junction bases: 5. Looked up from germline, CDR1 is MNHEY and CDR2 is SVGEGT. DNA of the CDR3: TGTGCCAGCAGTGTGGGGACTAGCGCGGATACGCAGTATTTT. Its protein is CASSVGTSADTQYF.

The CDR3 here is CASSPGQGVGYTF. DNA of the CDR3: TGTGCCAGCAGTCCAGGACAGGGGGTTGGCTACACCTTC. The chain carries TRBV12-3 or TRBV12-4 and TRBJ1-2; TRBD1 agrees at 10 bases. Trimming removed 5 bases from V and 7 bases from J; junction bases left unmatched: 4. The CDR3 has 13 amino acids.

The genes are TRBV25-1 and TRBJ1-4; TRBD1 matches at 8 bases. The CDR3 sequence is 13 residues long. CDR1 is MGHDK and CDR2 is SYGVNS in the germline V gene. Losses at the gene ends were 11 bases for V and 7 bases for J; bases not matched to a gene: 9. The CDR3: CAVGARGPEKLFF. DNA for the CDR3: TGTGCCGTCGGGGCCAGGGGGCCTGAAAAACTGTTTTTT.

The rearrangement joins TRBV9 to TRBJ2-7; the D gene is possibly TRBD1 (6 bases). This CDR3 is built from 14 residues. Germline values: CDR1 SGDLS, CDR2 YYNGEE. Trimming stripped 2 bases from V and 4 bases from J, with 13 bases between. As DNA, the CDR3 is TGTGCCAGCAGCGTCGGAACCAGGGGTTACGAGCAGTACTTC. Translated: CASSVGTRGYEQYF. Full variable domain (rest looked up from reference TRBV9 and TRBJ2-7): DSGVTQTPKHLITATGQRVTLRCSPRSGDLSVYWYQQSLDQGLQFLIQYYNGEERAKGNILERFSAQQFPDLHSELNLSSLELGDSALYFCASSVGTRGYEQYFGPGTRLTVT.

The rearrangement joins TRBV6-5 to TRBJ1-5; D gene uncertain. The V and J ends lost 0 bases and 0 bases respectively, with 6 bases between them. CDR3 length: 15 residues. Germline lookup yields CDR1 MNHEY and CDR2 SVGAGI. The CDR3 DNA reads as TGTGCCAGCAGTTACTCGGCCCTTAGCAATCAGCCCCAGCATTTT. Its translation: CASSYSALSNQPQHF.

This clone was counted a single time. The rearrangement uses TRBV29-1 and TRBJ2-3, with 13 bases that match TRBD2. CDR1 SQVTM and CDR2 ANQGSEA come from the germline V gene. The CDR3 is 17 residues long. J was trimmed by 4 bases and V by 1 base; bases with no gene match: 8. The CDR3 DNA is TGCAGCGTTGAAGGTCAACTAGCGGGAGGGATCTCAGATACGCAGTATTTT. Translated, it gives CSVEGQLAGGISDTQYF.

The chain has TRBV11-3 and TRBJ2-3, with TRBD2 identical over 8 bases. The germline gives CDR1 SGHNT, CDR2 YENEEA. The junction had 4 bases not matched to a gene; V was cut back by 1 base and J by 4 bases. The CDR3 is 15 amino acids. DNA for the CDR3: TGTGCCAGCAGCTTAGCGGGAGGGCCGTCAGATACGCAGTATTTT. It is translated as CASSLAGGPSDTQYF.

This chain links TRBV5-4 with TRBJ2-5; maybe TRBD1 (6 bases). The CDR3 loop spans 15 amino acids. Germline CDR1 reads SGHNT; CDR2 reads YYREEE (reference sequence). V was pared by 3 bases and J by 1 base, with 13 bases between. Here the CDR3 DNA reads TGTGCCAGCAGCTCCGCCAACAGGGTCCAAGAGACCCAGTACTTC. This sequence encodes CASSSANRVQETQYF.

The chain recombines TRBV7-9 with TRBJ1-6; TRBD1 matches 7 bases. The trim removed 5 bases at V and 7 bases at J, leaving 5 bases unmatched. Germline V gene sequence: CDR1 SEHNR, CDR2 FQNEAQ (reference sequence). The CDR3 has 14 amino acids. CDR3 DNA sequence: TGTGCCAGCAGCCCGGGACAGTTAAATTCACCCCTCCACTTT. This codes for CASSPGQLNSPLHF.

This clone appeared once. CDR3: CASRLGGASGSLGTDTQYF. The CDR3 DNA reads TGTGCCAGCAGACTAGGGGGGGCTAGCGGGAGTCTGGGCACAGATACGCAGTATTTT. V usage is TRBV27 and J usage is TRBJ2-3, with 10 bases fitting TRBD2. From germline, CDR1 is MNHEY and CDR2 SMNVEV (reference sequence). V was clipped by 6 bases and J by 1 base; unmatched bases: 16. This CDR3 spans 19 amino acids.

This clone was counted a single time. The chain carries TRBV5-1 and TRBJ2-3; D is unresolved. This CDR3 has 14 amino acids. Trimming stripped 4 bases from V and 6 bases from J, with 15 bases between. Germline assignment: CDR1 SGHRS and CDR2 YFSETQ. The CDR3 bases are TGCGCCAGCAGCCCCTCTAGAAGTGTGGATACGCAGTATTTT. Its protein is CASSPSRSVDTQYF.

The rearrangement links TRBV5-1 to TRBJ2-1, with 9 bases identical to TRBD2. With 1 base clipped from V and 5 bases from J, the junction kept 10 bases outside the gene matches. The CDR3 sequence is 17 residues long. Germline CDR1 and CDR2: SGHRS and YFSETQ. The CDR3 DNA reads TGCGCCAGCAGCTTGCCGGTTTCAGCGGGAGGTGACAATGAGCAGTTCTTC. Protein: CASSLPVSAGGDNEQFF.